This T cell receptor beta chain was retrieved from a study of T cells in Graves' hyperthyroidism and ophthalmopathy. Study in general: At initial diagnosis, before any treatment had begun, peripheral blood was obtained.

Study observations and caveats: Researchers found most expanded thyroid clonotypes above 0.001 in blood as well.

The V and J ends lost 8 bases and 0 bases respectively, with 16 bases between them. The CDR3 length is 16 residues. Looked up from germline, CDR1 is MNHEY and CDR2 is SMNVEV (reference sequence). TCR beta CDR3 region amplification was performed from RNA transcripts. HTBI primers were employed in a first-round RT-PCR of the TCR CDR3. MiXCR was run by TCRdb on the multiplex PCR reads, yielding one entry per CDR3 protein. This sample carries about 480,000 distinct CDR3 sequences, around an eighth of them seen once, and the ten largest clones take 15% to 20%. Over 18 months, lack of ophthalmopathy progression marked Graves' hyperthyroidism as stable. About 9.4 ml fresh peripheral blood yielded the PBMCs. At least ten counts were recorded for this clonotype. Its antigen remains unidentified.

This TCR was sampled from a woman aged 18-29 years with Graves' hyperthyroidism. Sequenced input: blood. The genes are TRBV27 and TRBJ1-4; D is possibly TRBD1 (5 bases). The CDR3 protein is CASSSDRGATNEKLFF. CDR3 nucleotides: TGTGCCAGCTCATCCGATAGGGGCGCAACTAATGAAAAACTGTTTTTT.